The clone carrying this T cell receptor (beta chain) has a handful of counts. The antigen is undetermined. Axillary draining lymph nodes of breast cancer patients supplied the node samples. The germline V gene has CDR1 DFQATT and CDR2 SNEGSKA (reference sequence). The CDR3 runs to 15 residues. V lost 5 bases, J lost 2 bases, and 19 bases lay in between. The data are from a study of breast tumors, draining lymph nodes, adjacent tissues. Study findings and constraints: Findings are consistent with lymph node origin and intratumoral expansion of most tumor T cells. Tumors had less TCR diversity than lymph nodes, more than nontumor tissue. Luminal-like breast cancer showed significantly greater tumor-nontumor repertoire similarity than basal-like breast cancer did. That most tumor T cells come from lymph nodes remained unproven.

TCRdb reprocessed the multiplex PCR reads via MiXCR and lists one record per CDR3 protein. This table has 150,000 to 200,000 distinct CDR3 sequences, around 29% appearing once. The sequence was collected from a female donor with breast cancer. Some clones in this sample may be carry-over from other donors' samples. The genes are TRBV20-1 and TRBJ2-7, with a possible D match to TRBD1 (6 bases). Source material: axillary lymph node tissue. CDR3 protein: CSASGDSFGTYEQYF. CDR3 in DNA: TGCAGTGCTTCAGGGGATTCGTTCGGAACCTACGAGCAGTACTTC.